These 11 T cell receptor beta chains were sequenced from one sample in a study of T cells in Graves' hyperthyroidism and ophthalmopathy. The CDR3 regions of TCR beta were amplified from RNA transcripts. The HTBI primer set drove a first-round RT-PCR of the TCR CDR3. TCRdb reanalysed the multiplex PCR reads using MiXCR and keeps one entry per CDR3 protein. The sample lists around 290,000 distinct CDR3 sequences; more than 15% were seen once. The sequenced material came from blood. Every receptor here comes from a woman aged 60-70 years with Graves' ophthalmopathy.

This clonotype was counted only a few times. The chain is built from TRBV12-3 or TRBV12-4 and TRBJ2-5, with TRBD1 identical over 9 bases. The ends lost 6 bases at V and 5 bases at J; junction bases unmatched: 13. The CDR3 extends over 16 amino acids. CDR3 region: CASSLYPSGTGETQYF. In nucleotides, the CDR3 is TGTGCCAGCAGCCTTTACCCTTCGGGGACAGGGGAGACCCAGTACTTC.

This clonotype was counted ten times or more. The chain carries TRBV11-2 and TRBJ2-5, with D unclear. V was trimmed by 2 bases and J by 3 bases, leaving 10 bases between them. The CDR3 runs 14 residues. Germline CDR1 SGHAT, CDR2 FQNNGV. The CDR3 coding sequence is TGTGCCAGCAGCTTATCCCCTTGGGAAGAGACCCAGTACTTC. It yields the protein CASSLSPWEETQYF.

This clonotype has ten or more counts. The chain links TRBV6-2 or TRBV6-3 to TRBJ2-2, with 7 bases aligning to TRBD1. After removal of 6 bases from V and 5 bases from J, the junction contained 9 bases not matched to a gene. CDR3 size: 15 residues. Germline V gene lookup returns CDR1 MNHEY and CDR2 SVGEGT. The CDR3 coding sequence is TGTGCCAGCAGAGCGACAGGGTGGAGGACCGGGGAGCTGTTTTTT. This encodes CASRATGWRTGELFF.

The chain carries TRBV5-1 and TRBJ2-7; D not certain. The V end was cut by 3 bases, the J end by 0 bases, with 10 bases between. The V gene's germline CDR1 is SGHRS and CDR2 YFSETQ. CDR3 length: 14 residues. This CDR3 reads CASSSRGSSYEQYF. The CDR3, as DNA: TGCGCCAGCAGCTCCCGTGGTAGCTCCTACGAGCAGTACTTC.

This clonotype was recorded many times. J is TRBJ2-5 and V is TRBV5-1; 12 bases fit TRBD2. J lost 5 bases, V lost 4 bases, and 9 bases had no gene match. Germline V gene lookup returns CDR1 SGHRS and CDR2 YFSETQ. CDR3 size: 16 residues. CDR3 DNA sequence: TGCGCCAGCAGCCGCACGACTAGCGGGAGCGGGGAGACCCAGTACTTC. This gives the protein CASSRTTSGSGETQYF.

This clonotype was recorded many times. The rearrangement joins TRBV27 to TRBJ2-1; a possible D gene is TRBD2 (6 bases). CDR1 is MNHEY, CDR2 SMNVEV, per germline (reference sequence). CDR3 length equals 14 residues. Trimming cost V 2 bases and J 5 bases, with 10 bases left between them. The CDR3 nucleotides are TGTGCCAGCAGTTTAGGGACTTTGAACAATGAGCAGTTCTTC. It encodes CASSLGTLNNEQFF.

The CDR3 spells CSAQGQANYGYTF. CDR3 DNA: TGCAGTGCCCAGGGACAGGCGAACTATGGCTACACCTTC. The rearrangement links TRBV20-1 to TRBJ1-2, with 8 bases that match TRBD1. Trimming took 6 bases from V and 2 from J; bases not matched to a gene: 5. CDR1 and CDR2 (germline): DFQATT, SNEGSKA (reference sequence). CDR3 size: 13 residues.

This clonotype has at least ten counts. This rearrangement joins TRBV2 to TRBJ2-7; D unresolved. Germline V CDR1 and CDR2: SNHLY, FYNNEI. Between the trimmed V and J ends, which lost 2 bases and 2 bases, there was a span of 10 bases. This CDR3 is 14 amino acids long. This CDR3 reads CASSEQAITYEQYF. CDR3 bases: TGTGCCAGCAGTGAACAGGCGATAACCTACGAGCAGTACTTC.

This clonotype has ten or more counts. The chain combines TRBV5-6 with TRBJ2-7; 8 bases align to TRBD1. The CDR3 runs 16 residues. Losses at the gene ends were 6 bases for V and 2 bases for J; bases not matched to a gene: 13. Germline values: CDR1 SGHDT, CDR2 YYEEEE. Here the CDR3 reads CASTNIRDRSTYEQYF. CDR3 coding DNA: TGTGCCAGCACCAATATACGGGACAGGTCAACCTACGAGCAGTACTTC.

This clonotype turned up a few times. The chain carries TRBV5-8 and TRBJ1-1, with D hard to call. Germline V gives CDR1 SGHTS, CDR2 YDEGEE. V lost 1 base and J 3 bases, leaving 13 bases between the germline ends. This CDR3 is built from 15 residues. The CDR3 spells CASSLYDSWDTEAFF. The DNA for the CDR3 is TGTGCCAGCAGCTTGTATGACTCTTGGGACACTGAAGCTTTCTTT.

The V and J genes are TRBV6-1 and TRBJ2-1; perhaps TRBD2 as D (7 bases). V was cut by 3 bases and J by 7 bases, with 13 bases left in between. In germline, CDR1 is MNHNS, CDR2 SASEGT. The CDR3 covers 14 residues. The DNA of the CDR3 is TGTGCCAGCAGTGACGGGGGGCGTTCGAATGAGCAGTTCTTC. Protein: CASSDGGRSNEQFF.